This T cell receptor (beta chain) was captured in a study of blood T cell repertoires in COVID-19. The CDR3 is 15 amino acids. V dropped 5 bases and J dropped 2 bases, with 13 bases sitting between them. Per the germline V gene, CDR1 is SGHTA and CDR2 is FQGNSA. In the authors' workflow: Researchers report that nucleated cell counts were estimated from reference gene primer amplification. Profiling relied on immunoSEQ multiplex PCR, and the TCRdb table lists in-frame clones only, not all of them. The D gene and trimming were derived from the DNA, and the V and J assignments and clone size from that table. The sample carries approximately 270,000 clones, approximately 90% recorded once. Seattle enrolled patients during active infection and tracked them longitudinally.

The sequence was obtained from a woman aged 25 to 39 with COVID-19, enrolled during active disease. V and J are TRBV7-2 and TRBJ2-1; maybe TRBD2 (7 bases). Material: peripheral blood. CDR3 nucleotides: TGTGCCAGCAGCCCCTGGGGGGGCCCCTACAATGAGCAGTTCTTC. The encoded protein is CASSPWGGPYNEQFF.